This TCR beta chain was recorded in a study of control samples from healthy donors and cancer patients. Per germline, CDR1 MNHNS and CDR2 SASEGT. The CDR3 extends over 13 amino acids. V was clipped by 0 bases and J by 5 bases, with 5 bases between them. Method: immunoSEQ multiplex PCR; TCRdb's copy keeps in-frame clones and lacks some. The profile covers over 200,000 clones, with about 80% appearing a single time and about an eighth taken by the ten largest. The specimen was PBMCs. The V and J genes are TRBV6-1 and TRBJ1-5; unclear D gene. This TCR was sampled from an older woman with lung cancer. This chain's CDR3 is CASSEARYQPQHF. CDR3 nucleotide sequence: TGTGCCAGCAGTGAAGCTAGGTATCAGCCCCAGCATTTT.